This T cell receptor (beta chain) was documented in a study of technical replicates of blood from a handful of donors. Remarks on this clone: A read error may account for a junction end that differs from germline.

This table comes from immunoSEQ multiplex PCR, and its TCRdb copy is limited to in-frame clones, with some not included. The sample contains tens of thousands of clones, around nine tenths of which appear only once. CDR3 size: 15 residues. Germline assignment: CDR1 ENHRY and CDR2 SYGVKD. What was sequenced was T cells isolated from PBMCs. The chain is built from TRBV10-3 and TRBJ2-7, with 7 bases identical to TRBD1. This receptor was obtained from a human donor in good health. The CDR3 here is CAISQSQGDAIKQYF. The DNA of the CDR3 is TGTGCCATCAGTCAGTCGCAGGGGGATGCTATAAAGCAGTACTTC.